This T cell receptor beta chain was recorded in a study of blood T cell repertoires in COVID-19. In the study overall: Researchers got acute and convalescent COVID-19 samples from the United States, Italy and Spain. T cells, B-cell-depleted T cells, or PBMCs provided the cDNA or gDNA that served as material.

Measured with immunoSEQ multiplex PCR; TCRdb has only the in-frame clones, and not every one. The sample contains about 280,000 clones, roughly 87% of which appear only once. Sequencing input: peripheral blood. This TCR was sampled from a man in his late teens or twenties with active or convalescent COVID-19.

This chain's CDR3 is CASSLSGFQPQHF. As DNA, the CDR3 is TGTGCCAGCAGTCTTTCGGGGTTTCAGCCCCAGCATTTT. The V and J genes are TRBV12-3 or TRBV12-4 and TRBJ1-5; D remains ambiguous. V was clipped by 5 bases and J by 6 bases, with 11 bases between them. The CDR3 extends over 13 amino acids.